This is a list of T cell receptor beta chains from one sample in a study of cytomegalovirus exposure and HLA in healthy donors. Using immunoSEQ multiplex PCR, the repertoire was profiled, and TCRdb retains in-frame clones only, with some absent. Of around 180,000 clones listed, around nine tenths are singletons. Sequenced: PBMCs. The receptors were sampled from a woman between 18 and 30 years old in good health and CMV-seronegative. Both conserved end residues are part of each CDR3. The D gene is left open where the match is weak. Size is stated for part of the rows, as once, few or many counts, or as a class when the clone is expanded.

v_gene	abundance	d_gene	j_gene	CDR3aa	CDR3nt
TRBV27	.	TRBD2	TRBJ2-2	CASSHPAGGTGELFF	TGTGCCAGCAGTCACCCGGCGGGGGGCACCGGGGAGCTGTTTTTT
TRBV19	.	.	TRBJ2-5	CASSRWGDEGQETQYF	TGTGCCAGTAGCCGATGGGGGGATGAAGGTCAAGAGACCCAGTACTTC
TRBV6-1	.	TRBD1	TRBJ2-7	CASSQTGGKAYEQYF	TGTGCCAGCAGTCAAACAGGGGGGAAGGCCTACGAGCAGTACTTC
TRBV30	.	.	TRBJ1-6	CAWTTDSPLHF	TGTGCCTGGACGACAGATTCACCCCTCCACTTT
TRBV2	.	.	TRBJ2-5	CASTQETQYF	TGTGCCAGCACGCAAGAGACCCAGTACTTC
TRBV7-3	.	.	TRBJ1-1	CASSRGGVNTEAFF	TGTGCCAGCAGCCGAGGAGGGGTGAACACTGAAGCTTTCTTT
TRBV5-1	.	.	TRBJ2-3	CASAKLDTQYF	TGCGCCAGCGCCAAACTGGATACGCAGTATTTT
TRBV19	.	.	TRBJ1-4	CASYRAFDEKLFF	TGTGCCAGTTACAGGGCTTTTGATGAAAAACTGTTTTTT
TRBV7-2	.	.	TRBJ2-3	CASSLRAYTDTQYF	TGTGCCAGCAGCTTGAGAGCCTACACAGATACGCAGTATTTT
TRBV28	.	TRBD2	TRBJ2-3	CASSRTSGGWDTQYF	TGTGCCAGCAGTCGGACTAGCGGGGGATGGGATACGCAGTATTTT
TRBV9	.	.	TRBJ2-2	CASSGGRNTGELFF	TGTGCCAGCAGCGGGGGCCGGAACACCGGGGAGCTGTTTTTT
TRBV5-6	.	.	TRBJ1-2	CASSRGRDSYGYTF	TGTGCCAGCAGCCGAGGCCGGGATAGCTATGGCTACACCTTC
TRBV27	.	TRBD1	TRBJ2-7	CASGGTGGSGVEQYF	TGTGCCAGCGGGGGGACAGGGGGGAGTGGTGTCGAGCAGTACTTC
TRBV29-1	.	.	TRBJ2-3	CSVQGPTDTQYF	TGCAGCGTACAGGGCCCCACAGATACGCAGTATTTT
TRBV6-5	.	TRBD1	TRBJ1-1	CASRGGGDTEAFF	TGTGCCAGCCGAGGGGGCGGTGACACTGAAGCTTTCTTT
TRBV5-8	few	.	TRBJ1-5	CASRLGLRGLEQPQHF	TGTGCCAGCAGACTGGGTTTGCGGGGGTTGGAACAGCCCCAGCATTTT
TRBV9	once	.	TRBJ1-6	CASSDSGDGRYSPLHF	TGTGCCAGCAGCGACAGTGGCGATGGGAGATATTCACCCCTCCACTTT
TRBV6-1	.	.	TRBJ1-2	CARGGAYYGYTF	TGTGCCAGGGGGGGGGCATACTATGGCTACACCTTC
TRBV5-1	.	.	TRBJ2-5	CASSFGTGGIGETQYF	TGCGCCAGCAGCTTCGGGACGGGGGGCATAGGAGAGACCCAGTACTTC
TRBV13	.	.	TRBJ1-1	CASSLTTGTRTEAFF	TGTGCCAGCAGCTTGACTACAGGGACCAGGACTGAAGCTTTCTTT
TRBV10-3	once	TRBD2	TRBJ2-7	CAISERGIGRDEQYF	TGTGCCATCAGTGAACGCGGGATAGGGAGGGACGAGCAGTACTTC
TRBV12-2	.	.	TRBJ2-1	CASRPGSGTREQFF	TGTGCAAGTCGCCCCGGCTCCGGGACAAGAGAGCAGTTCTTC
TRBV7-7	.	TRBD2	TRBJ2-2	CASSLGTSRTGELFF	TGTGCTAGCAGCTTAGGGACTAGCAGAACCGGGGAGCTGTTTTTT
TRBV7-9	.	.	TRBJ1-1	CASSLVTGSGAFF	TGTGCCAGCAGCTTAGTTACCGGATCGGGTGCTTTCTTT
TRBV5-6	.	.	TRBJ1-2	CASSFTGPYGYTF	TGTGCCAGCAGCTTCACAGGGCCCTATGGCTACACCTTC
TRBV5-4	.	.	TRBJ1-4	CASSFQLNEKLFF	TGTGCCAGCAGCTTCCAACTTAATGAAAAACTGTTTTTT
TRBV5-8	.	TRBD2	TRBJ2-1	CASSLAGRRHNEQFF	TGTGCCAGCAGCTTGGCCGGGAGGCGCCACAATGAGCAGTTCTTC
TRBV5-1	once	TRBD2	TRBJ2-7	CASSGGDGQYEQYF	TGCGCCAGCAGCGGGGGGGACGGGCAATACGAGCAGTACTTC
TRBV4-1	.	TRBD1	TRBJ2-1	CASSQGPGTGGMKRGYNEQFF	TGCGCCAGCAGCCAGGGGCCCGGGACAGGGGGAATGAAGCGGGGCTACAATGAGCAGTTCTTC
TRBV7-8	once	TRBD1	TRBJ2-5	CASSSGQLVQETQYF	TGTGCCAGCAGCTCGGGACAGTTAGTCCAAGAGACCCAGTACTTC
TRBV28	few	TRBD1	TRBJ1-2	CASSLDRAFYGYTF	TGTGCCAGCAGTTTGGACAGGGCCTTCTATGGCTACACCTTC
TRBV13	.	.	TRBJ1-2	CASSLGLSQSSYGYTF	TGTGCCAGCAGCTTAGGCCTAAGTCAGTCTAGCTATGGCTACACCTTC
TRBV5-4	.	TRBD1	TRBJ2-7	CASTRDRGSYEQYF	TGTGCCAGCACCCGGGACAGGGGCTCCTACGAGCAGTACTTC
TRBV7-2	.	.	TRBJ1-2	CASSLPAGRGYTF	TGTGCCAGCAGCTTACCAGCGGGTCGGGGCTACACCTTC
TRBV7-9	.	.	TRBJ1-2	CASSSRPRVHTF	TGTGCCAGCAGCAGCCGCCCCAGGGTCCACACCTTC
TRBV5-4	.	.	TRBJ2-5	CASSLRFQETQYF	TGTGCCAGCAGCCTCAGGTTCCAAGAGACCCAGTACTTC
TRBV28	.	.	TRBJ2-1	CASSLDRLIQGNEQFF	TGTGCCAGCAGTTTAGACAGGCTCATCCAAGGGAATGAGCAGTTCTTC
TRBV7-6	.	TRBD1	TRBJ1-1	CASSLGQGETEAFF	TGTGCCAGCAGCTTGGGACAGGGGGAAACTGAAGCTTTCTTT
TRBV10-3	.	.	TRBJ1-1	CAISGLGPEAFF	TGTGCCATCAGTGGTTTGGGGCCTGAAGCTTTCTTT
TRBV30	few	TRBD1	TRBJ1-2	CAWSDNTGVGYTF	TGTGCCTGGAGCGATAATACAGGGGTTGGCTACACCTTC
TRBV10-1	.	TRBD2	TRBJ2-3	CASSEAAGGGFTDTQYF	TGCGCCAGCAGTGAAGCCGCGGGCGGGGGGTTCACAGATACGCAGTATTTT
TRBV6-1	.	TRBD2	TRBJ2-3	CAAGGDSTDTQYF	TGTGCCGCGGGGGGGGATAGCACAGATACGCAGTATTTT
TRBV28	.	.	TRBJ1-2	CASSWAEGYGYTF	TGTGCCAGCAGTTGGGCGGAGGGGTACGGCTACACCTTC
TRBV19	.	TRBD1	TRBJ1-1	CASSLRQGANTEAFF	TGTGCCAGTAGCCTGAGACAGGGGGCTAACACTGAAGCTTTCTTT
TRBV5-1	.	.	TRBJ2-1	CASRKGTGGAYNEQFF	TGCGCCAGCAGGAAAGGAACAGGGGGGGCCTACAATGAGCAGTTCTTC
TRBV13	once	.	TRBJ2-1	CASSLGRAHLSYNEQFF	TGTGCCAGCAGCTTAGGGAGGGCCCACCTTTCCTACAATGAGCAGTTCTTC
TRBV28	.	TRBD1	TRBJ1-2	CASSTTGGLHGYTF	TGTGCCAGCAGTACTACAGGGGGCCTCCATGGCTACACCTTC
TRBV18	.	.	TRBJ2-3	CASSPIPAGTQYF	TGTGCCAGCTCACCAATCCCCGCGGGTACGCAGTATTTT
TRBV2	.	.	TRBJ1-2	CASSTQGPNYGYTF	TGTGCCAGCAGTACTCAGGGCCCTAACTATGGCTACACCTTC
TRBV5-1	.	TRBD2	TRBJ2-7	CASSFYGGGTEEQYF	TGCGCCAGCAGCTTTTATGGGGGAGGGACGGAAGAGCAGTACTTC
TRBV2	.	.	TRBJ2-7	CASGFGELQYEQYF	TGTGCCAGCGGGTTCGGGGAGCTCCAATACGAGCAGTACTTC
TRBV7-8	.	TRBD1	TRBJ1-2	CASSLFGQGDYGYTF	TGTGCCAGCAGCTTATTCGGACAGGGGGACTATGGCTACACCTTC
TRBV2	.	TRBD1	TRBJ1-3	CASRETGGFSGNTIYF	TGTGCCAGCAGGGAGACAGGGGGCTTCTCTGGAAACACCATATATTTT
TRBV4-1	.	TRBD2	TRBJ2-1	CASSPTLAGGYNEQFF	TGCGCCAGCAGCCCTACGCTAGCGGGGGGTTACAATGAGCAGTTCTTC
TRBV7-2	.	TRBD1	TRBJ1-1	CASSLAPRRGRNTEAFF	TGTGCCAGCAGCTTAGCCCCCCGCAGGGGGCGGAACACTGAAGCTTTCTTT
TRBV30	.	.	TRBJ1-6	CASGRGTGDYNSPLHF	TGTGCCTCTGGGCGGGGTACCGGGGACTATAATTCACCCCTCCACTTT
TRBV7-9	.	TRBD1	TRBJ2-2	CSSSQGGYSANTGELFF	TGTTCCAGCAGCCAAGGGGGCTATTCGGCGAACACCGGGGAGCTGTTTTTT
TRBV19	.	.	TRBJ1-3	CASSSTGHHSGNTIYF	TGTGCCAGTAGCTCCACCGGACACCACTCTGGAAACACCATATATTTT
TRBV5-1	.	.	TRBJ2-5	CASSLLGAQETQYF	TGCGCCAGCAGCTTGTTGGGGGCCCAAGAGACCCAGTACTTC
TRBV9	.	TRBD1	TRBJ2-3	CASSLEGGQETDTQYF	TGTGCCAGCAGCCTAGAGGGGGGACAGGAGACAGATACGCAGTATTTT